The clone carrying this TCR beta chain occurred a few times. This entry is derived from a study of CD8+CD57+ T cells in acquired aplastic anemia. The wider study: DNA per sorted CD4+ or CD8+ sample ranged about 0.17 to 27.4 ug, averaging roughly 3.3 ug.

There are 17 residues in the CDR3. V was clipped by 5 bases and J by 2 bases; unmatched bases: 12. CDR1 and CDR2 from the germline V gene are SGHAT and FQNNGV. Using genomic DNA as the template, TCR beta VDJ and CDR3 profiling was carried out. TCRdb analysed the reads with MiXCR anew, one entry per CDR3 protein. The sample has 150,000 to 200,000 distinct CDR3 sequences, less than 55% seen once. The sequence derives from a human donor in good health. Sample: sorted CD4+, CD8+, or CD8+CD57+ T cells (not recorded which) from PBMCs. This chain links TRBV11-2 with TRBJ2-7; TRBD1 matches 10 bases. CDR3 amino acids: CASSTSGTGVIAYEQYF. Here the CDR3 DNA reads TGTGCCAGCAGCACTTCCGGGACAGGGGTAATTGCCTACGAGCAGTACTTC. Variable domain in full (rest from reference TRBV11-2 and TRBJ2-7): EAGVAQSPRYKIIEKRQSVAFWCNPISGHATLYWYQQILGQGPKLLIQFQNNGVVDDSQLPKDRFSAERLKGVDSTLKIQPAKLEDSAVYLCASSTSGTGVIAYEQYFGPGTRLTVT.